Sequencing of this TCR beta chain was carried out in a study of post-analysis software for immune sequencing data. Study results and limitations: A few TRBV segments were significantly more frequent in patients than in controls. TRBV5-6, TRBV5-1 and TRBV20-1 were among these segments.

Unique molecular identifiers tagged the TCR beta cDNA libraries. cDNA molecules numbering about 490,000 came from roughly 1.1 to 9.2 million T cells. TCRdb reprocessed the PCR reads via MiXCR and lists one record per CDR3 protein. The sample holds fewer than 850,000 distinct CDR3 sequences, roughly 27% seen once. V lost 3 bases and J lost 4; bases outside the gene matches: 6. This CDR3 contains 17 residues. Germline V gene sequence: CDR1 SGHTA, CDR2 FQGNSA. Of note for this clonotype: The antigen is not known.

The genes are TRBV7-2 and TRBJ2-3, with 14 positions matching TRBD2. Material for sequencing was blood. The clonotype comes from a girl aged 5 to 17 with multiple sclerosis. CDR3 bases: TGTGCCAGCAGCTTTCGGACTAGCGGGAGGTGGGCAGATACGCAGTATTTT. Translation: CASSFRTSGRWADTQYF. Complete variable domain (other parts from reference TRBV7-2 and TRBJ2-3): GAGVSQSPSNKVTEKGKDVELRCDPISGHTALYWYRQSLGQGLEFLIYFQGNSAPDKSGLPSDRFSAERTGGSVSTLTIQRTQQEDSAVYLCASSFRTSGRWADTQYFGPGTRLTVL.